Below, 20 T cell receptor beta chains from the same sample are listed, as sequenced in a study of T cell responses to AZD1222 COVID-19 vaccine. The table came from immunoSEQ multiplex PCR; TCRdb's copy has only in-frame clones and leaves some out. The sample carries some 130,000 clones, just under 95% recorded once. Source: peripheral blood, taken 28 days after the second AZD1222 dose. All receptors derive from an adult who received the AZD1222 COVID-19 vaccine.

The CDR3 sequence is CASRPIIHRGTGELFF. Here the CDR3 DNA reads TGTGCCAGCAGACCCATTATCCACAGGGGTACCGGGGAGCTGTTTTTT. This chain joins TRBV2 and TRBJ2-2; TRBD1 aligns across 7 bases. The CDR3 totals 16 residues. Per germline, CDR1 SNHLY and CDR2 FYNNEI. V lost 6 bases to trimming and J lost 5 bases; unmatched junction nucleotides: 12.

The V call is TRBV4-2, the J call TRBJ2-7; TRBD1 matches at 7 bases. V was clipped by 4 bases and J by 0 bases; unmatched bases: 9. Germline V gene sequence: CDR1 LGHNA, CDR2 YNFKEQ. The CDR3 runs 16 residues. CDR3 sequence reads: CASSRVDGTVSYEQYF. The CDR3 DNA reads TGTGCCAGCAGCCGAGTTGACGGGACAGTCTCCTACGAGCAGTACTTC.

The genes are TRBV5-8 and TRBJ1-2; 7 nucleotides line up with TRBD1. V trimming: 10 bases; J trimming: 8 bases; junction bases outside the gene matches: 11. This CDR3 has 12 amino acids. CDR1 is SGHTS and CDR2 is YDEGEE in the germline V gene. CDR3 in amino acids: CAGTLWTGGYTF. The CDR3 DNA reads TGTGCCGGAACCCTCTGGACAGGCGGCTACACCTTC.

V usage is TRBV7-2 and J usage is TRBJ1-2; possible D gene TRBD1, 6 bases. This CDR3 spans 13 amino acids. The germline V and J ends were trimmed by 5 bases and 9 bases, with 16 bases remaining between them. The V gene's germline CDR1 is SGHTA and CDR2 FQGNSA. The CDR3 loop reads CASSKQGTYSYTF. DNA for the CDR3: TGTGCCAGCAGCAAACAGGGTACTTATAGCTACACCTTC.

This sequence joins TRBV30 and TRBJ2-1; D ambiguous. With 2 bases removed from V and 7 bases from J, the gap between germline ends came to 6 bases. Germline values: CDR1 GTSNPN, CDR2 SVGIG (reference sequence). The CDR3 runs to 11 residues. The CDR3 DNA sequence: TGTGCCTGGAGTCTAGGTAATGAGCAGTTCTTC. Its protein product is CAWSLGNEQFF.

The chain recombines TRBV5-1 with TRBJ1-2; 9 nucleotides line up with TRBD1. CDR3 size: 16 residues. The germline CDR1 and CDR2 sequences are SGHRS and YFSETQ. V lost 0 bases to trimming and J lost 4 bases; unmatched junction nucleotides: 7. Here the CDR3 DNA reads TGCGCCAGCAGCTTGGTGGGACAGGGCAACGGCTATGGCTACACCTTC. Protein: CASSLVGQGNGYGYTF. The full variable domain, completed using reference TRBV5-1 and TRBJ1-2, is KAGVTQTPRYLIKTRGQQVTLSCSPISGHRSVSWYQQTPGQGLQFLFEYFSETQRNKGNFPGRFSGRQFSNSRSEMNVSTLELGDSALYLCASSLVGQGNGYGYTFGSGTRLTVV.

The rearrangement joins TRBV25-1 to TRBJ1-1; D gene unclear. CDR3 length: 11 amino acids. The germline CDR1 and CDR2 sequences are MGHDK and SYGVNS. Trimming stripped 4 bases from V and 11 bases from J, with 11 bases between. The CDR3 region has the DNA TGTGCCAGCAGTGGCCTTCGAGGGGCTTTCTTT. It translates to CASSGLRGAFF.

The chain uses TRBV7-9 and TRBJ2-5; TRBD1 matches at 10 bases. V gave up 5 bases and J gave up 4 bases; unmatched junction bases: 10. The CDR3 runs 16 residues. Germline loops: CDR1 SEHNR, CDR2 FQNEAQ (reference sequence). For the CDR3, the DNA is TGTGCCAGCAGCCCTAGGGACAGGGGAGCTCGAGAGACCCAGTACTTC. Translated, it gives CASSPRDRGARETQYF.

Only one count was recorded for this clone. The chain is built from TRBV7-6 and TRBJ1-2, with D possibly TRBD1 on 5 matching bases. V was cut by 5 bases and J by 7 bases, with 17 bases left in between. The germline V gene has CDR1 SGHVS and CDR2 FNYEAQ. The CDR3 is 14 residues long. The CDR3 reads CASSLGTPHFGYTF. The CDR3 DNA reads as TGTGCCAGCAGCCTAGGGACTCCGCACTTTGGCTACACCTTC.

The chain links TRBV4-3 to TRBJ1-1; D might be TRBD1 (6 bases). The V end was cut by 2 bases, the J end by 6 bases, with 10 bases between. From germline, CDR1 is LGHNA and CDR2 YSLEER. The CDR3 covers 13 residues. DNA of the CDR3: TGCGCCAGCAGCCAACACGGGGGCTCTGAAGCTTTCTTT. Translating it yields CASSQHGGSEAFF.

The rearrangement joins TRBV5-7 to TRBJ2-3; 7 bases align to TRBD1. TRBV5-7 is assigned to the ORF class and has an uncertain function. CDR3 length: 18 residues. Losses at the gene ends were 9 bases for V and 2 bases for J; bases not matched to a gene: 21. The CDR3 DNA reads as TGTGCCAACTTAACAATTACAGGGGCTAGAACTTTCACAGATACGCAGTATTTT. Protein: CANLTITGARTFTDTQYF.

The CDR3 coding sequence is TGTGCCTGGAAGTATGGACAGGGGAATGAAAAACTGTTTTTT. It yields the protein CAWKYGQGNEKLFF. The genes are TRBV30 and TRBJ1-4; 9 bases line up with TRBD1. The V segment lost 4 bases and the J segment 5 bases; nucleotides outside the gene matches: 5. CDR1 and CDR2 from the germline V gene are GTSNPN and SVGIG (reference sequence). The CDR3 has 14 residues.

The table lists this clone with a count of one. CDR3 DNA: TGTGCCAGCTCCACCGGACAGGGGGCTCCTCGACCTCATTATGGCTACACCTTC. It yields the protein CASSTGQGAPRPHYGYTF. The rearrangement uses TRBV5-8 and TRBJ1-2; 11 bases map to TRBD1. Germline CDR1 SGHTS, CDR2 YDEGEE. This CDR3 is 18 amino acids long. The V segment lost 7 bases and the J segment 5 bases; nucleotides outside the gene matches: 19.

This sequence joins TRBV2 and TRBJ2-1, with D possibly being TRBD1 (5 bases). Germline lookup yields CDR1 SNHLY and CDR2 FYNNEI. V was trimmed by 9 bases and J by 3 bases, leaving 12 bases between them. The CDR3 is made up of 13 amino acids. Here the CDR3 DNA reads TGTGCCAGTCTCCTGACAGTCTACAATGAGCAGTTCTTC. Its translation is CASLLTVYNEQFF.

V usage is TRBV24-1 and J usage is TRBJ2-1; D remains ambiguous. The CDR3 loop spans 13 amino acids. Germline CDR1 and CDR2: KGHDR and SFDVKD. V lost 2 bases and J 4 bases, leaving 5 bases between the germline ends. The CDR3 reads CATSDWDYNEQFF. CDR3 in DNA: TGTGCCACCAGTGATTGGGATTACAATGAGCAGTTCTTC.

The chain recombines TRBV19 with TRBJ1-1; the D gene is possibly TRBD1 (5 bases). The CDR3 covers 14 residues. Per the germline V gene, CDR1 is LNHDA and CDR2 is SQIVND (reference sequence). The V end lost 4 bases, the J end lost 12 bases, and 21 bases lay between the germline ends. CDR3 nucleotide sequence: TGTGCCAGTAGTAGCTGGCCAGGGCGGTTATCGTCTTTCTTT. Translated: CASSSWPGRLSSFF. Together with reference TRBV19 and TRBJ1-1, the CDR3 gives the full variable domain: DGGITQSPKYLFRKEGQNVTLSCEQNLNHDAMYWYRQDPGQGLRLIYYSQIVNDFQKGDIAEGYSVSREKKESFPLTVTSAQKNPTAFYLCASSSWPGRLSSFFGQGTRLTVV.

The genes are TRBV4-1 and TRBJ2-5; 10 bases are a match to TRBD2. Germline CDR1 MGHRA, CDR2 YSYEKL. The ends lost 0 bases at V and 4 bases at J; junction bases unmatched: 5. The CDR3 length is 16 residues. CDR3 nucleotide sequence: TGCGCCAGCAGCCAAGATCCTAGCGGGGGAGGAGAGACCCAGTACTTC. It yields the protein CASSQDPSGGGETQYF.

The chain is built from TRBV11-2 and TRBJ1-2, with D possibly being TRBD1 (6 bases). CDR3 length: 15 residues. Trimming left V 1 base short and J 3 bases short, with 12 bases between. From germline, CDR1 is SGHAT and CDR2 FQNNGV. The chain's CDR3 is CASSLGAGDHYGYTF. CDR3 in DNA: TGTGCCAGCAGCTTAGGTGCAGGGGACCACTATGGCTACACCTTC. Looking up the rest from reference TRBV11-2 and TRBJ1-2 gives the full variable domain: EAGVAQSPRYKIIEKRQSVAFWCNPISGHATLYWYQQILGQGPKLLIQFQNNGVVDDSQLPKDRFSAERLKGVDSTLKIQPAKLEDSAVYLCASSLGAGDHYGYTFGSGTRLTVV.

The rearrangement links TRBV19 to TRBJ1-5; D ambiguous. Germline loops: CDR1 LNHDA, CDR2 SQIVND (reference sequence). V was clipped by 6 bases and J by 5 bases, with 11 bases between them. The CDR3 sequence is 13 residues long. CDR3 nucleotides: TGTGCCAGTAGCCTGGGAGTCGATCAGCCCCAGCATTTT. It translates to CASSLGVDQPQHF.

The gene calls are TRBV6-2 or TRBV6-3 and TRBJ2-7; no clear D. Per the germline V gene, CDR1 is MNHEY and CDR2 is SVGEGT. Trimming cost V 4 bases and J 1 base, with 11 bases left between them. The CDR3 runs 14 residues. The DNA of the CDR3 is TGTGCCAGCAGTTCCCACCCGTCATCCTACGAGCAGTACTTC. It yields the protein CASSSHPSSYEQYF.